This T cell receptor (beta chain) came from a study of blood T cells in healthy people across ages. Sample-barcoded 5' priming and a J-beta primer mix drove a second PCR of about 6 to 12 cycles. Via MiXCR, TCRdb re-called the 5' RACE reads, giving one row per CDR3 protein. The sample yields over 500,000 distinct CDR3 sequences, under 65% seen once. CDR3 length: 12 amino acids. Per the germline V gene, CDR1 is SQVTM and CDR2 is ANQGSEA. V lost 3 bases, J lost 8 bases, and 11 bases lay in between. Sequenced material: blood. The J gene is TRBJ2-4, the V gene TRBV29-1; D may correspond to TRBD1 or TRBD2 (6 bases each). This receptor was taken from a woman aged 80 or over in good health. The CDR3 bases are TGCAGCGTTGAGGACGGGGGCGACATTCAGTACTTC. Protein: CSVEDGGDIQYF.